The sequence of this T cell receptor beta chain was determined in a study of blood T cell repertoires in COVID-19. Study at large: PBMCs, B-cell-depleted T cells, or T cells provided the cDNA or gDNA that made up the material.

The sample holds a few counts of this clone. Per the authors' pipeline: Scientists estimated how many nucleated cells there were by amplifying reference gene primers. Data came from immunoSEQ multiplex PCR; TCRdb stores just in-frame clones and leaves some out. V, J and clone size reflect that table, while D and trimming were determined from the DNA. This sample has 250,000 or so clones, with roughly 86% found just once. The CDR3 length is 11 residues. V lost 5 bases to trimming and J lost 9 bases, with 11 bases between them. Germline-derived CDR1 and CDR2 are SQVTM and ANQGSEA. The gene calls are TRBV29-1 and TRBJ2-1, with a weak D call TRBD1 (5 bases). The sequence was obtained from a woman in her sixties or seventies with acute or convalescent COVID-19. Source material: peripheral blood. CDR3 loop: CSVWGQGEQFF. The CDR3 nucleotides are TGCAGCGTTTGGGGCCAGGGTGAGCAGTTCTTC.